One and the same sample provided the 9 T cell receptor beta chains below, sequenced in a study of blood T cell repertoires in COVID-19. Sequencing used immunoSEQ multiplex PCR; TCRdb keeps in-frame clones, though not all of them. The table records 200,000 to 300,000 clones, 80% to 90% of them present only once. The sample was peripheral blood. The receptor set was obtained from a woman aged 70-85 years with acute or convalescent COVID-19.

The V call is TRBV2, the J call TRBJ1-2; D is unresolved. From germline, CDR1 is SNHLY and CDR2 FYNNEI. CDR3 length: 16 amino acids. Trimming cost V 0 bases and J 4 bases, with 15 bases left between them. Here the CDR3 DNA reads TGTGCCAGCAGTGAAGCGCTTCAGGTGTCGGTCTATGGCTACACCTTC. Protein: CASSEALQVSVYGYTF. The full variable domain, completed using reference TRBV2 and TRBJ1-2, is EPEVTQTPSHQVTQMGQEVILRCVPISNHLYFYWYRQILGQKVEFLVSFYNNEISEKSEIFDDQFSVERPDGSNFTLKIRSTKLEDSAMYFCASSEALQVSVYGYTFGSGTRLTVV.

This clone was seen more than once but under ten times. V usage is TRBV5-6 and J usage is TRBJ1-2; D gene ambiguous. There are 12 residues in the CDR3. V lost 5 bases and J lost 8, with 13 bases in between. Germline V gene sequence: CDR1 SGHDT, CDR2 YYEEEE. CDR3 in DNA: TGTGCCAGCAGTCCTGACAATTACGGCTACACCTTC. Translated, it gives CASSPDNYGYTF. The whole variable domain, remainder taken from reference TRBV5-6 and TRBJ1-2, is DAGVTQSPTHLIKTRGQQVTLRCSPKSGHDTVSWYQQALGQGPQFIFQYYEEEERQRGNFPDRFSGHQFPNYSSELNVNALLLGDSALYLCASSPDNYGYTFGSGTRLTVV.

This chain connects TRBV6-1 to TRBJ1-5; tentatively, D is TRBD1 (5 bases). CDR3 length: 14 amino acids. Germline V gene data show CDR1 as MNHNS and CDR2 as SASEGT. V was pared by 8 bases and J by 2 bases, with 13 bases between. The CDR3 is CASARAGGNQPQHF. For the CDR3, the DNA is TGTGCCAGCGCCAGGGCAGGAGGCAATCAGCCCCAGCATTTT.

The chain couples TRBV6-5 to TRBJ1-1; 7 bases line up with TRBD1. The trim removed 5 bases at V and 8 bases at J, leaving 8 bases unmatched. The CDR3 runs 13 residues. Germline lookup yields CDR1 MNHEY and CDR2 SVGAGI. The CDR3 sequence is CASSRGQAFEAFF. The CDR3 DNA is TGTGCCAGCAGTCGCGGACAGGCATTCGAAGCTTTCTTT.

The count of this clone is one. The rearrangement links TRBV7-2 to TRBJ1-6, with D uncertain. Germline CDR1 is SGHTA and CDR2 is FQGNSA. The CDR3 consists of 14 residues. V was cut by 7 bases and J by 4 bases, with 11 bases left in between. The CDR3 region is CASTRSSYNSPLHF. Here the CDR3 DNA reads TGTGCCAGCACCCGTAGCAGTTATAATTCACCCCTCCACTTT.

The rearrangement joins TRBV28 to TRBJ1-6; 8 positions agree with TRBD1. Germline CDR1 reads MDHEN; CDR2 reads SYDVKM. The ends lost 6 bases at V and 10 bases at J; junction bases unmatched: 14. The CDR3 spans 16 residues. The CDR3 reads CASSLSGQGRISPLHF. For the CDR3, the DNA is TGTGCCAGCAGCCTATCCGGACAGGGTCGTATATCACCCCTCCACTTT.

The sample holds a few counts of this clone. The V gene is TRBV20-1, the J gene TRBJ1-1, with D uncertain. This CDR3 has 10 residues. CDR1 DFQATT and CDR2 SNEGSKA come from the germline V gene (reference sequence). The germline V and J ends were trimmed by 3 bases and 5 bases, with 4 bases remaining between them. CDR3 sequence: CSARRTEAFF. Here the CDR3 DNA reads TGCAGTGCTAGGAGAACTGAAGCTTTCTTT.

This chain uses TRBV7-9 with TRBJ2-7, with D possibly TRBD2 on 7 matching bases. CDR3 length equals 15 residues. V was trimmed by 5 bases and J by 5 bases, leaving 19 bases between them. Germline CDR1 reads SEHNR; CDR2 reads FQNEAQ (reference sequence). In DNA, the CDR3 is TGTGCCAGCAGCCCAACCAAGGGGGGGCGAGACGAGCAGTACTTC. The encoded protein is CASSPTKGGRDEQYF.

The gene calls are TRBV19 and TRBJ2-2, with D tentatively TRBD1 (5 bases). This CDR3 has 14 residues. Germline-derived CDR1 and CDR2 are LNHDA and SQIVND (reference sequence). V lost 7 bases and J lost 0, with 9 bases in between. The CDR3 region is CASKTQANTGELFF. Here the CDR3 DNA reads TGTGCCAGTAAGACACAGGCGAACACCGGGGAGCTGTTTTTT.